These 10 T cell receptor delta chains originate from one sample sequenced in a study of delta chains in infants with herpesvirus infections. Reverse transcription of PBMC RNA used primers specific for the gamma and delta chains. TCRdb reprocessed the RT-PCR reads through CATT. The table shows 550 to 700 delta-chain clones, with over 55% occurring only once. Sample: peripheral blood, taken at time point 4 of longitudinal follow-up. All receptors come from a human donor who was a Ugandan infant, either HIV-exposed or HIV-unexposed (not recorded which).

For this clone: Since a far larger clone is one base different, this is likely a read error. V usage is TRDV1 and J usage is TRDJ1, with D tentatively TRDD3 (10 bases). Germline CDR1 TSWWSYY, CDR2 QGS. The CDR3 spans 21 residues. The germline V and J ends were trimmed by 2 bases and 5 bases, with 33 bases remaining between them. The CDR3 DNA is TGTGCTCTTGGGGAAGCCTCGGCCTTCCTACGTTACGTGGGGGATACAGATAAACTCATCTTT. This codes for CALGEASAFLRYVGDTDKLIF.

To note about this clone: It differs at one base from a far larger clone, so likely a read error. The same CDR3 also results from other DNA sequences found in this sample. J is TRDJ1 and V is TRDV1; 13 bases match TRDD3. The ends lost 3 bases at V and 0 bases at J; junction bases unmatched: 28. CDR1 and CDR2 from the germline V gene are TSWWSYY and QGS. This CDR3 comprises 25 residues. CDR3 sequence: CALGDPLGTCGLHTGGYVNTDKLIF. The DNA of the CDR3 is TGTGCTCTTGGGGATCCCCTGGGAACCTGCGGCCTCCACACTGGGGGATACGTTAACACCGATAAACTCATCTTT.

With respect to this clone: A read error is the likely source, as a far larger clone sits one nucleotide away. This rearrangement joins TRDV1 to TRDJ1; TRDD3 agrees at 11 bases. Losses at the gene ends were 1 base for V and 0 bases for J; bases not matched to a gene: 25. The CDR3 sequence is 24 residues long. Germline CDR1 and CDR2: TSWWSYY and QGS. The CDR3: CALGEPLPSFFSYWGILYTDKLIF. The CDR3 DNA sequence: TGTGCTCTTGGGGAACCGCTTCCTTCCTTCTTTTCGTACTGGGGGATATTGTACACCGATAAACTCATCTTT.

On this clone itself: It is likely a read error: a sequence one base away is far more abundant. This chain joins TRDV2 and TRDJ3; 10 positions agree with TRDD3. From germline, CDR1 is GEAIGNYY and CDR2 EKD. This CDR3 contains 18 residues. The CDR3 bases are TGTGCCTGTGACACTCTGGGGGATAGCTCCTGGGACACCCGACAGATTTTTTTC. Translated, it gives CACDTLGDSSWDTRQIFF.

This clone was found a few times. A far more abundant clone sits one base away, making this likely a read error. Distinct nucleotide sequences in the sample also encode this CDR3. CDR3 protein: CACDTLGDSSWDTRQMFF. The CDR3 DNA sequence: TGTGCCTGTGACACCCTGGGGGATAGCTCCTGGGACACCCGACAGATGTTTTTC. The chain joins TRDV2 to TRDJ3; TRDD3 matches 10 bases. The CDR3 totals 18 residues. Per germline, CDR1 GEAIGNYY and CDR2 EKD. Trimming cost V 0 bases and J 0 bases; bases outside gene matches: 1.

Details on this clone: A far larger clone is just one base off, so this is likely a read error. J is TRDJ1 and V is TRDV3; 12 positions match TRDD3. Germline V CDR1 and CDR2: TVYSNPD, GDNSRS (reference sequence). CDR3 length equals 20 residues. The CDR3: CALPTGGYFPTIPYTDELIF. The CDR3 region has the DNA TGTGCCCTCCCTACTGGGGGATACTTCCCAACCATCCCGTACACCGATGAACTCATCTTT.

This clone was seen once. A read error likely explains this, since a far larger clone differs by one base. The chain carries TRDV3 and TRDJ1; D not certain. The CDR3 is 15 residues long. Germline V gives CDR1 TVYSNPD, CDR2 GDNSRS (reference sequence). Trimming left V 0 bases short and J 0 bases short, with 14 bases between. CDR3: CAFSIWRLYTDKLIF. For the CDR3, the DNA is TGTGCCTTTAGTATCTGGAGGTTATACACCGATAAACTCATCTTT.

As concerns this clone: This probably arose from a read error, given a far larger clone one base away. Written as DNA, the CDR3 is TGTGCTCTTGGGAGATCGGCCGCGTCGATGTACTGGGGGATCCTCACCCTCTTTTACACCGATAAACTCATCTTT. Protein product: CALGRSAASMYWGILTLFYTDKLIF. The rearrangement uses TRDV1 and TRDJ1, with 10 bases lining up with TRDD3. Trimming at V came to 5 bases and at J to 0 bases, leaving 33 bases not matched to a gene. The CDR3 runs 25 residues. Per the germline V gene, CDR1 is TSWWSYY and CDR2 is QGS.

As regards this clone: Given a far larger clone just one base away, this is likely a sequencing read error. The V call is TRAV23/DV6, the J call TRDJ1; 13 nucleotides agree with TRDD3. The CDR3 covers 19 residues. Germline CDR1 NTAFDY, CDR2 IRPDVSE (reference sequence). The CDR3 spells CAGPVFPFVLGDTVIELIF. CDR3 DNA sequence: TGTGCTGGGCCCGTCTTCCCGTTCGTACTGGGGGATACGGTAATTGAACTCATCTTT. Variable domain in full (rest from reference TRAV23/DV6 and TRDJ1): QQQVKQSPQSLIVQKGGISIINCAYENTAFDYFPWYQQFPGKGPALLIAIRPDVSEKKEGRFTISFNKSAKQFSLHIMDSQPGDSATYFCAGPVFPFVLGDTVIELIFGKGTRVTVEP.

A note on this clone: A single base is all that separates this from a far larger clone, so a read error is likely. The chain is built from TRDV1 and TRDJ2; 9 nucleotides line up with TRDD3. The length of the CDR3 is 24 residues. After removal of 2 bases from V and 0 bases from J, the junction contained 25 bases not matched to a gene. CDR1 and CDR2 (germline): TSWWSYY, QGS. CDR3 sequence reads: CALGEGRSPHKVLGDPALTAQLFF. The CDR3 nucleotides are TGTGCTCTTGGGGAAGGGCGATCCCCTCATAAAGTACTGGGGGACCCAGCTTTGACAGCACAACTCTTCTTT.